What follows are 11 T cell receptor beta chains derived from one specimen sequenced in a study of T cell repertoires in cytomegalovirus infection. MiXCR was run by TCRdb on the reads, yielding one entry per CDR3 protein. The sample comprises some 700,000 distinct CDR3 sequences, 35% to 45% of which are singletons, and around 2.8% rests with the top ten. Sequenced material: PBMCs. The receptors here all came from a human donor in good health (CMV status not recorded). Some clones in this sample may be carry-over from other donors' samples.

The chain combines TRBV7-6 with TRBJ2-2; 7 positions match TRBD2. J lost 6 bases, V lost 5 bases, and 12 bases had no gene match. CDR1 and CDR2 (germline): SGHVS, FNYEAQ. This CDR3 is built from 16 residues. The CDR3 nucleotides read TGTGCCAGCAGCCCCCTCCCGGGACTATCCCCCGGGGAGCTGTTTTTT. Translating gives CASSPLPGLSPGELFF.

CDR3 DNA sequence: TGTGCCAGCAGCAGGGGGCGGGGGACAGGGGGCCACGAGCAGTACTTC. Amino acid sequence: CASSRGRGTGGHEQYF. This chain joins TRBV7-9 and TRBJ2-7, with 12 bases aligning to TRBD1. The CDR3 covers 16 residues. Germline lookup yields CDR1 SEHNR and CDR2 FQNEAQ (reference sequence). Germline trimming cut 5 bases from V and 5 bases from J; bases unmatched to any gene: 10.

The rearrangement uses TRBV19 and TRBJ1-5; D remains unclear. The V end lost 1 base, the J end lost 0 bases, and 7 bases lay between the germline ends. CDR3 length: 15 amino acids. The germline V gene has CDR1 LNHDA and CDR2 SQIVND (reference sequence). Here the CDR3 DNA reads TGTGCCAGTAGTATAGGGGTTTATAGCAATCAGCCCCAGCATTTT. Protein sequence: CASSIGVYSNQPQHF.

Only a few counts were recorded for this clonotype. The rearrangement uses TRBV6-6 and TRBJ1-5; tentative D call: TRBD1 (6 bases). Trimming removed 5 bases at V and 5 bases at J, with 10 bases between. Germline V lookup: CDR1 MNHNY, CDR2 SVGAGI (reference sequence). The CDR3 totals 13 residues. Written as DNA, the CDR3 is TGTGCCAGCAGTGGGGACACCCATCAGCCCCAGCATTTT. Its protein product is CASSGDTHQPQHF.

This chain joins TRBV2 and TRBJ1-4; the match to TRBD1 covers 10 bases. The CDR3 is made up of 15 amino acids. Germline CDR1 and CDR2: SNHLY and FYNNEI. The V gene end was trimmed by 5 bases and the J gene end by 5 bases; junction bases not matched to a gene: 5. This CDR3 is CASSWTGQGNEKLFF. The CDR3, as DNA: TGTGCCAGCAGTTGGACGGGACAGGGGAATGAAAAACTGTTTTTT.

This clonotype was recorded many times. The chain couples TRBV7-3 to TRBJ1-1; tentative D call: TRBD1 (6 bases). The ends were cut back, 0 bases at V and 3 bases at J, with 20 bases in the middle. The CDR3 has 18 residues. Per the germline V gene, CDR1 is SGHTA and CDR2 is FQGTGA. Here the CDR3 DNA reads TGTGCCAGCAGCTTAACGTTGGCGTCCCGGGGGCTGCACACTGAAGCTTTCTTT. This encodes CASSLTLASRGLHTEAFF.

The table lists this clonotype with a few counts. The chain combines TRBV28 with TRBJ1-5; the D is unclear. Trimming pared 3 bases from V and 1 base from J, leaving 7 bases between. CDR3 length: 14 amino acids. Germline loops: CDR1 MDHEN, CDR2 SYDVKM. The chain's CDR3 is CASSFWMSNQPQHF. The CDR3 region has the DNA TGTGCCAGCAGTTTCTGGATGAGCAATCAGCCCCAGCATTTT.

The CDR3 here is CALGEGVNSPLHF. Written as DNA, the CDR3 is TGTGCCTTGGGAGAGGGGGTTAATTCACCCCTCCACTTT. The chain recombines TRBV6-1 with TRBJ1-6, with a tentative D call TRBD1 (6 bases). Germline lookup yields CDR1 MNHNS and CDR2 SASEGT. Between the trimmed V and J ends, which lost 11 bases and 6 bases, there was a span of 14 bases. The CDR3 sequence is 13 residues long.

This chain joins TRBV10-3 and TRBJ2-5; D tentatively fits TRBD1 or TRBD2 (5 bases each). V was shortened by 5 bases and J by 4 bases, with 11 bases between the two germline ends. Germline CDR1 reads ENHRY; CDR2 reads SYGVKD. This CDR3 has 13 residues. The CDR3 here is CAISSRDRETQYF. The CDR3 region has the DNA TGTGCCATCAGTTCACGGGACCGAGAGACCCAGTACTTC.

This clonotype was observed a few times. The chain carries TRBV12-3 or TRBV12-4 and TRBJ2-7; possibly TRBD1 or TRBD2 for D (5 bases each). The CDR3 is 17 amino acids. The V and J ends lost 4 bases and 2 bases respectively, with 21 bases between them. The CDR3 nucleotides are TGTGCCAGCAGTTCTAACAGGCAAGCGGTCCGCCCCTACGAGCAGTACTTC. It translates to CASSSNRQAVRPYEQYF.

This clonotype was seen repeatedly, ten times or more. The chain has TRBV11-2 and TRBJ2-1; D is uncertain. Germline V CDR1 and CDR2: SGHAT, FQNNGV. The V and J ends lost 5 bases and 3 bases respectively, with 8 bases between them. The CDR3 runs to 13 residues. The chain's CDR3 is CASSPELYNEQFF. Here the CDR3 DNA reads TGTGCCAGCAGCCCAGAGCTCTACAATGAGCAGTTCTTC.